This T cell receptor beta chain was retrieved from a study of T cell responses to AZD1222 COVID-19 vaccine. Germline lookup yields CDR1 SGDLS and CDR2 YYNGEE. This CDR3 comprises 15 residues. The V segment lost 2 bases and the J segment 0 bases; nucleotides outside the gene matches: 0. Assay used: immunoSEQ multiplex PCR; TCRdb lists only in-frame clones, some missing. The table lists over 110,000 clones, about 90% of them singletons. Second-dose timings of about 4 or about 12 weeks were pooled. Broader study findings: It was only after the peak T cell response that any repertoires were sampled. Spike-spanning, vaccine-associated CD4 TCRs were dominant at 160-218 and 743-854. Spike-specific TCR breadth and depth grew following two AZD1222 doses.

Only a few counts were recorded for this clone. Its target is unknown. This chain uses TRBV9 with TRBJ2-1; the match to TRBD2 covers 9 bases. This sequence was found in an adult who received the AZD1222 COVID-19 vaccine. The input for sequencing was peripheral blood, taken 28 days after the second AZD1222 dose. The CDR3 loop reads CASSVSGSSYNEQFF. The CDR3 coding sequence is TGTGCCAGCAGCGTTAGCGGGAGCTCCTACAATGAGCAGTTCTTC.